A selection of T cell receptor beta chains follows, all from one sample in a study of Ad26.COV2.S vaccination and SARS-CoV-2 variants. Generated by immunoSEQ multiplex PCR, the TCRdb table keeps only in-frame clones and is missing some. The repertoire has 510,000 or so clones, 70% to 90% of them found once; the top ten carry over 10%. Sequencing used peripheral blood, obtained in a trial of Ad26.COV2.S vaccine versus placebo. Source of these receptors: a person aged 18-65 years who received the Ad26.COV2.S COVID-19 vaccine or a placebo. The CDR3 runs from the conserved cysteine through the conserved F or W. Each record gives: D gene, V gene, clone size, J gene, CDR3 DNA, CDR3 protein. D genes are given only for firm matches. The size field is filled for only some rows; it gives once, few, many or a size class.

D: -
V: TRBV11-2
size: -
J: TRBJ1-2
DNA: TGTGCCAGCAGCTTAGATGGGCCAGGCTACACCTTC
CDR3: CASSLDGPGYTF

D: -
V: TRBV6-4
size: -
J: TRBJ2-1
DNA: TGTGCCAGCAGTGAACTAATTCTCTCCGATGAGCAGTTCTTC
CDR3: CASSELILSDEQFF

D: TRBD1
V: TRBV5-4
size: -
J: TRBJ2-2
DNA: TGTGCCAGCAGCTCTTCCCCAAGACAGGGGGCAGCCGGGGAGCTGTTTTTT
CDR3: CASSSSPRQGAAGELFF

D: -
V: TRBV19
size: -
J: TRBJ2-7
DNA: TGTGCCAGTAGTCCCAACTGGGATCCGACCTACGAGCAGTACTTC
CDR3: CASSPNWDPTYEQYF

D: -
V: TRBV19
size: -
J: TRBJ1-2
DNA: TGTGCCAGTACCCAAGTGGGGGGGGGTACGGACGGCTACACCTTC
CDR3: CASTQVGGGTDGYTF

D: -
V: TRBV5-1
size: -
J: TRBJ1-1
DNA: TGCGCCAGCAGCCTGGCCATGGGGGCAAACACTGAAGCTTTCTTT
CDR3: CASSLAMGANTEAFF

D: TRBD2
V: TRBV6-1
size: -
J: TRBJ2-7
DNA: TGTGCCAGCAGGCGGACTAGCGGGAGGGCCGGGGAGCAGTACTTC
CDR3: CASRRTSGRAGEQYF

D: TRBD1
V: TRBV6-2/TRBV6-3
size: once
J: TRBJ1-4
DNA: TGTGCCAGCAGTGGACTGGGACAGGGGAGCCGAAAACTGTTTTTT
CDR3: CASSGLGQGSRKLFF

D: TRBD1
V: TRBV28
size: -
J: TRBJ1-1
DNA: TGTGCCAGCAGTTCCCCCAGACAGGGTCGTACTGAAGCTTTCTTT
CDR3: CASSSPRQGRTEAFF

D: -
V: TRBV6-2/TRBV6-3
size: -
J: TRBJ2-2
DNA: TGTGCCAGCAGCCAAATTGGGGCTATCACCGGGGAGCTGTTTTTT
CDR3: CASSQIGAITGELFF

D: -
V: TRBV30
size: -
J: TRBJ1-2
DNA: TGTGCCTGGAGTGTACTACGGGGGAGCTATGGCTACACCTTC
CDR3: CAWSVLRGSYGYTF

D: -
V: TRBV13
size: -
J: TRBJ1-4
DNA: TGTGCCAGCAGCTTTGTTAATGAAAAACTGTTTTTT
CDR3: CASSFVNEKLFF